The 27 T cell receptor beta chains in this list originate from one sample, sequenced in a study of CD8 T cells in Susac syndrome. cDNA came from around 0.5 to 1 ug RNA primed by random hexamers. MiXCR, run by TCRdb on the immunoSEQ multiplex PCR reads, gives a single entry per CDR3 protein. The sample gives 150,000 to 200,000 distinct CDR3 sequences, 91% of which show up once; around 0.079% is in the top ten. Sequences were obtained from CD4+ T cells from PBMCs. These TCRs come from a human donor with Susac syndrome.

CDR3 nucleotide sequence: TGTGCCAGCTCACTTCCTAGACAGAGCGACCAAGAGACCCAGTACTTC. Its translation: CASSLPRQSDQETQYF. The gene calls are TRBV18 and TRBJ2-5, with D possibly matching TRBD1 (5 bases). Germline V gene lookup returns CDR1 KGHSH and CDR2 LQKENI. The length of the CDR3 is 16 residues. V lost 4 bases and J 0 bases, leaving 15 bases between the germline ends.

A single count supports this clonotype. The chain couples TRBV24-1 to TRBJ2-1; 8 bases map to TRBD1. This CDR3 spans 15 amino acids. Unmatched junction bases numbered 7, after V lost 4 bases and J lost 6 bases. Germline CDR1 is KGHDR and CDR2 is SFDVKD. The CDR3 loop is CATSDRDRRSNEQFF. CDR3 coding DNA: TGTGCCACCAGTGACCGGGACAGGCGGTCCAATGAGCAGTTCTTC.

This sequence joins TRBV5-4 and TRBJ2-1, with 8 bases that match TRBD2. CDR1 and CDR2 (germline): SGHNT, YYREEE (reference sequence). The junction had 10 bases not matched to a gene; V was cut back by 4 bases and J by 4 bases. The CDR3 is 16 amino acids. The CDR3 bases are TGTGCCAGCAGCCCGGCCACTAGCGGTACTTACAATGAGCAGTTCTTC. Translating it yields CASSPATSGTYNEQFF.

This chain joins TRBV12-5 and TRBJ1-5; the D is unclear. The ends were cut back, 7 bases at V and 6 bases at J, with 10 bases in the middle. The CDR3 covers 12 residues. Germline CDR1 is LGHNT and CDR2 is FRNRAP. The CDR3 coding sequence is TGTGCTAGTGCCCCAGATATTCAGCCCCAGCATTTT. It encodes CASAPDIQPQHF.

J is TRBJ1-2 and V is TRBV20-1; weak D call: TRBD1 (6 bases). The length of the CDR3 is 14 residues. In germline, CDR1 is DFQATT, CDR2 SNEGSKA (reference sequence). V lost 0 bases and J 6 bases, leaving 14 bases between the germline ends. CDR3 region: CSARDPTGVDGYTF. The CDR3 bases are TGCAGTGCTAGAGACCCGACAGGCGTGGATGGCTACACCTTC.

The chain couples TRBV6-2 or TRBV6-3 to TRBJ2-7, with TRBD2 matching 7 bases. Germline V gene lookup returns CDR1 MNHEY and CDR2 SVGEGT. The CDR3 spans 15 residues. Trimming removed 7 bases from V and 3 bases from J; junction bases left unmatched: 12. The CDR3 sequence is CASTIGLGIRYEQYF. The CDR3, as DNA: TGTGCCAGCACCATTGGACTAGGGATTCGCTACGAGCAGTACTTC.

Only one count was recorded for this clonotype. CDR3: CASSRQSRSNDQPQHF. The CDR3 region has the DNA TGTGCCAGCAGCCGACAGTCCCGCTCTAACGATCAGCCCCAGCATTTT. The chain carries TRBV7-8 and TRBJ1-5; maybe TRBD1 (5 bases). V gave up 5 bases and J gave up 5 bases, with 19 bases separating them. This CDR3 spans 16 amino acids. Germline V gives CDR1 SGHVS, CDR2 FQNEAQ.

The V call is TRBV15, the J call TRBJ2-5; TRBD1 is a possible D gene (5 bases). From germline, CDR1 is LNHNV and CDR2 YYDKDF (reference sequence). The V end was cut by 3 bases, the J end by 5 bases, with 10 bases between. CDR3 length: 13 amino acids. For the CDR3, the DNA is TGTGCCACCAGCAGCAGGGTCTGGGAGACCCAGTACTTC. Translating gives CATSSRVWETQYF. The full variable domain, in which reference TRBV15 and TRBJ2-5 provide the parts outside the CDR3, is DAMVIQNPRYQVTQFGKPVTLSCSQTLNHNVMYWYQQKSSQAPKLLFHYYDKDFNNEADTPDNFQSRRPNTSFCFLDIRSPGLGDTAMYLCATSSRVWETQYFGPGTRLLVL.

CDR3 in DNA: TGCAGCGTTGGACACGGACTGGCCAAAAACATTCAGTACTTC. Translated, it gives CSVGHGLAKNIQYF. The J gene is TRBJ2-4, the V gene TRBV29-1; maybe TRBD2 (5 bases). There are 14 residues in the CDR3. V was clipped by 4 bases and J by 1 base, with 11 bases between them. Germline assignment: CDR1 SQVTM and CDR2 ANQGSEA.

This chain connects TRBV7-3 to TRBJ2-3; tentative D call: TRBD1 (6 bases). In germline, CDR1 is SGHTA, CDR2 FQGTGA. This CDR3 region has 15 residues. Deletions cut 6 bases from V and 6 bases from J, with 19 bases between. This CDR3 reads CASSKEGVSVDTQYF. DNA of the CDR3: TGTGCCAGCAGTAAAGAGGGGGTGTCGGTGGATACGCAGTATTTT.

As regards this clonotype: The DNA is left out, because the CDR3 cannot be placed on it with certainty; the CDR3 is given as TCRdb lists it. CDR3 loop: CASSSSLGANTEAFF. The J gene is TRBJ1-1, the V gene TRBV6-5; the DNA was not used to check the table's D call, TRBD1. Looked up from germline, CDR1 is MNHEY and CDR2 is SVGAGI. The CDR3 spans 15 residues, counting both ends.

V and J are TRBV2 and TRBJ1-1, with D perhaps TRBD1 (5 bases). Trimming cost V 6 bases and J 0 bases, with 8 bases left between them. The germline CDR1 and CDR2 sequences are SNHLY and FYNNEI. The length of the CDR3 is 13 residues. The CDR3 spells CASRGDLNTEAFF. CDR3 bases: TGTGCCAGCAGAGGGGACCTGAACACTGAAGCTTTCTTT.

The chain employs TRBV27 and TRBJ1-3; no reliable D call. V lost 5 bases, J lost 2 bases, and 7 bases lay in between. This CDR3 comprises 13 residues. CDR1 and CDR2 from the germline V gene are MNHEY and SMNVEV (reference sequence). Here the CDR3 reads CASSGGPGNTIYF. CDR3 coding DNA: TGTGCCAGCAGTGGAGGTCCTGGAAACACCATATATTTT.

The chain links TRBV18 to TRBJ2-3; 9 nucleotides match TRBD2. V trimming: 2 bases; J trimming: 7 bases; junction bases outside the gene matches: 7. Germline V gene lookup returns CDR1 KGHSH and CDR2 LQKENI. The CDR3 loop spans 15 amino acids. The CDR3 DNA follows: TGTGCCAGCTCACCAATAGCGGGGGATGTCAATACGCAGTATTTT. Amino acids: CASSPIAGDVNTQYF.

J is TRBJ1-2 and V is TRBV6-5; tentatively, D is TRBD1 (6 bases). V was pared by 1 base and J by 4 bases, with 10 bases between. CDR3 length: 14 amino acids. CDR1 is MNHEY, CDR2 SVGAGI, per germline. The CDR3 region is CASSYLQGGYGYTF. CDR3 DNA: TGTGCCAGCAGTTACTTACAGGGAGGCTATGGCTACACCTTC.

The chain recombines TRBV12-3 or TRBV12-4 with TRBJ1-2; 10 nucleotides agree with TRBD1. J gave up 6 bases and V 3 bases, and 4 bases lay outside the gene matches. The CDR3 is 14 amino acids. The CDR3, as DNA: TGTGCCAGCAGTTTTGCTGGGACAGGGGATGGCTACACCTTC. Its translation: CASSFAGTGDGYTF.

The genes are TRBV28 and TRBJ2-1, with no clear D. Trimming took off 8 bases at V and 6 bases at J, with 14 bases between the two ends. This CDR3 comprises 13 residues. CDR1 and CDR2 (germline): MDHEN, SYDVKM. The CDR3 DNA reads TGTGCCAGCTTGGACGGACGATTCAATGAGCAGTTCTTC. Translated: CASLDGRFNEQFF.

The chain is built from TRBV10-3 and TRBJ1-1, with no clear D. This CDR3 comprises 13 residues. V lost 6 bases and J lost 0, with 8 bases in between. Germline assignment: CDR1 ENHRY and CDR2 SYGVKD. CDR3 coding DNA: TGTGCCATCAGCTACTTAATGAACACTGAAGCTTTCTTT. It specifies CAISYLMNTEAFF.

This sequence joins TRBV28 and TRBJ1-2; 10 bases are a match to TRBD1. The V segment lost 4 bases and the J segment 4 bases; nucleotides outside the gene matches: 6. Germline V gene data show CDR1 as MDHEN and CDR2 as SYDVKM. The CDR3 is 15 amino acids. The CDR3 bases are TGTGCCAGCAGTTCAAGGGGACAGGGGACCTATGGCTACACCTTC. Its protein product is CASSSRGQGTYGYTF.

The J gene is TRBJ2-7, the V gene TRBV20-1; D is possibly TRBD2 (5 bases). The CDR3 contains 15 residues. Per the germline V gene, CDR1 is DFQATT and CDR2 is SNEGSKA (reference sequence). V was clipped by 1 base and J by 6 bases, with 19 bases between them. CDR3: CSARAPTGMLSEQYF. The CDR3 DNA sequence: TGCAGTGCTAGAGCCCCAACGGGGATGCTATCCGAGCAGTACTTC.

CDR3 sequence: CASSLRGPVAEQFF. CDR3 coding DNA: TGTGCCAGCAGCTTGAGGGGCCCCGTAGCTGAGCAGTTCTTC. This chain uses TRBV5-4 with TRBJ2-1; possible D gene TRBD1, 5 bases. The CDR3 extends over 14 amino acids. The V end was cut by 1 base, the J end by 9 bases, with 14 bases between. CDR1 is SGHNT, CDR2 YYREEE, per germline (reference sequence).

This clonotype was observed once. This chain links TRBV5-1 with TRBJ2-2; D is possibly TRBD1 (6 bases). The CDR3 runs to 14 residues. V lost 4 bases and J 1 base, leaving 8 bases between the germline ends. Germline-derived CDR1 and CDR2 are SGHRS and YFSETQ. The DNA of the CDR3 is TGCGCCAGCAGCATACAGGGGAACACCGGGGAGCTGTTTTTT. This translates into CASSIQGNTGELFF. Supplemented by reference TRBV5-1 and TRBJ2-2, the full variable domain reads KAGVTQTPRYLIKTRGQQVTLSCSPISGHRSVSWYQQTPGQGLQFLFEYFSETQRNKGNFPGRFSGRQFSNSRSEMNVSTLELGDSALYLCASSIQGNTGELFFGEGSRLTVL.

The chain is built from TRBV11-2 and TRBJ1-1; no clear D gene. CDR1 is SGHAT, CDR2 FQNNGV, per germline. This CDR3 is built from 15 residues. V was shortened by 0 bases and J by 0 bases, with 8 bases between the two germline ends. This chain's CDR3 is CASSLDLLMNTEAFF. CDR3 nucleotide sequence: TGTGCCAGCAGCTTAGACCTGTTAATGAACACTGAAGCTTTCTTT.

The chain employs TRBV19 and TRBJ1-1, with D maybe TRBD1 (6 bases). Trimming removed 4 bases at V and 5 bases at J, with 14 bases between. The CDR3 has 14 residues. Germline V gives CDR1 LNHDA, CDR2 SQIVND (reference sequence). The CDR3 is CASSTRQRGTEAFF. CDR3 sequence (DNA): TGTGCCAGTAGTACCCGTCAAAGGGGGACTGAAGCTTTCTTT.

The CDR3: CSARDLSSNQPQHF. In nucleotides, the CDR3 is TGCAGTGCTAGAGATCTATCCAGCAATCAGCCCCAGCATTTT. This sequence joins TRBV20-1 and TRBJ1-5; D ambiguous. The CDR3 is made up of 14 amino acids. Trimming removed 0 bases at V and 1 base at J, with 7 bases between. CDR1 is DFQATT and CDR2 is SNEGSKA in the germline V gene (reference sequence).

The V and J genes are TRBV6-4 and TRBJ1-2, with no clear D. Trimming shortened V by 0 bases and J by 6 bases, and 8 bases separated the two germline ends. Germline V gene sequence: CDR1 MRHNA, CDR2 SNTAGT. CDR3 length: 13 amino acids. CDR3 in DNA: TGTGCCAGCAGTGACTCCACGGGAAATGGCTACACCTTC. Translating gives CASSDSTGNGYTF.

The chain links TRBV9 to TRBJ2-2; D gene unclear. Germline CDR1 reads SGDLS; CDR2 reads YYNGEE. The CDR3 spans 17 residues. Trimming took 0 bases from V and 5 from J, leaving 17 bases between them. This CDR3 is CASSVGNSPKDTGELFF. The CDR3 DNA sequence: TGTGCCAGCAGCGTAGGGAATAGCCCTAAGGATACCGGGGAGCTGTTTTTT.